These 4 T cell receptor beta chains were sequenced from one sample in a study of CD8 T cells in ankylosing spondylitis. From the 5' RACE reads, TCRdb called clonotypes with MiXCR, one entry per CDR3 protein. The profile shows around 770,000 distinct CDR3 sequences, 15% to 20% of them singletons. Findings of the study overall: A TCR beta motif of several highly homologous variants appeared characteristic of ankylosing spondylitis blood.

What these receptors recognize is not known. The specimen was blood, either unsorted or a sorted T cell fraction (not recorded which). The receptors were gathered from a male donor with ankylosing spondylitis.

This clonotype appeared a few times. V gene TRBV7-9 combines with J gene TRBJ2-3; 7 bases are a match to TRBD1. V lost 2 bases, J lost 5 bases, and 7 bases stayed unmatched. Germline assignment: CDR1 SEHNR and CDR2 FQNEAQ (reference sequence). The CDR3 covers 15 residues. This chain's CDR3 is CASSLWDSSQDTQYF. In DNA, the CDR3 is TGTGCCAGCAGCTTATGGGACAGTTCGCAAGATACGCAGTATTTT.

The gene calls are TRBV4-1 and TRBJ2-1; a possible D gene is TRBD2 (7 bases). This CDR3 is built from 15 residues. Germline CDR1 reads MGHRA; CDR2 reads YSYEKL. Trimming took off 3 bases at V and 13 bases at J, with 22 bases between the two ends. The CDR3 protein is CASSHYSGGGGSQFF. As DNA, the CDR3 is TGCGCCAGCAGCCACTACAGTGGGGGCGGGGGATCCCAGTTCTTC.

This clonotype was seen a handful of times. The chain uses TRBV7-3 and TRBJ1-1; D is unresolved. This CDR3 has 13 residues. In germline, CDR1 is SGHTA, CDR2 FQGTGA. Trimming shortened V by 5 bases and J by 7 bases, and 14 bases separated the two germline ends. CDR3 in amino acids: CASSTTPGNEAFF. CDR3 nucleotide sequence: TGTGCCAGCAGCACAACCCCCGGGAATGAAGCTTTCTTT.

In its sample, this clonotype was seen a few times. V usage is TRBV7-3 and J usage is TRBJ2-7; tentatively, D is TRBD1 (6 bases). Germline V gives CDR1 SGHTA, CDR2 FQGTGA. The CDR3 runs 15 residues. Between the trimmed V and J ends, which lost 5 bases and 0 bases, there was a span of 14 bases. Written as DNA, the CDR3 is TGTGCCAGCAGCCCTCGGCAGGGGAGCTCCTACGAGCAGTACTTC. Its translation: CASSPRQGSSYEQYF.